These 30 T cell receptor beta chains came from one sample sequenced in a study of control samples from healthy donors and cancer patients. Libraries were prepared by immunoSEQ multiplex PCR; TCRdb keeps only in-frame clonotypes and omits some of them. Of some 130,000 clones listed, roughly 90% are singletons. Sample: blood. The source is a woman aged 50 to 65 in good health.

The chain has TRBV7-9 and TRBJ2-5, with TRBD2 identical over 7 bases. Unmatched junction bases numbered 23, after V lost 5 bases and J lost 5 bases. In germline, CDR1 is SEHNR, CDR2 FQNEAQ (reference sequence). This CDR3 has 19 amino acids. CDR3 sequence: CASSRIKGGFDFRRETQYF. In nucleotides, the CDR3 is TGTGCCAGCAGCCGAATAAAGGGAGGGTTCGACTTTCGGCGGGAGACCCAGTACTTC.

The genes are TRBV6-6 and TRBJ1-2; unclear D gene. The CDR3 runs to 14 residues. Germline V gene sequence: CDR1 MNHNY, CDR2 SVGAGI (reference sequence). Between the trimmed V and J ends, which lost 6 bases and 6 bases, there was a span of 17 bases. Here the CDR3 reads CASRPRTTTDGYTF. CDR3 DNA: TGTGCCAGCAGACCCCGGACCACGACGGATGGCTACACCTTC.

The rearrangement uses TRBV23-1 and TRBJ2-7; D is possibly TRBD1 (5 bases). TRBV23-1 is sorted into the ORF group, with uncertain function. This CDR3 has 13 amino acids. Trimming pared 1 base from V and 3 bases from J, leaving 7 bases between. The CDR3 DNA reads as TGCGCCAGCAGTCAATTAAGGGGCTACGAGCAGTACTTC. Protein: CASSQLRGYEQYF.

This clone was seen a few times. The CDR3 loop reads CASSGLSGANVLTF. The CDR3 DNA sequence: TGTGCCAGCAGCGGGCTCTCTGGGGCCAACGTCCTGACTTTC. This sequence joins TRBV27 and TRBJ2-6; D is unclear. Trimming took 6 bases from V and 0 from J, leaving 6 bases between them. CDR3 length: 14 amino acids. The germline CDR1 and CDR2 sequences are MNHEY and SMNVEV (reference sequence).

The V gene is TRBV19, the J gene TRBJ2-3; 7 bases map to TRBD1. Per the germline V gene, CDR1 is LNHDA and CDR2 is SQIVND (reference sequence). Trimming removed 1 base from V and 5 bases from J; junction bases left unmatched: 3. The CDR3 has 14 residues. CDR3 in amino acids: CASSIGAGGDTQYF. The CDR3 coding sequence is TGTGCCAGTAGTATAGGAGCAGGGGGAGATACGCAGTATTTT.

The rearrangement links TRBV6-1 to TRBJ2-2; 14 bases map to TRBD2. In germline, CDR1 is MNHNS, CDR2 SASEGT. CDR3 length equals 16 residues. After removal of 3 bases from V and 6 bases from J, the junction contained 3 bases not matched to a gene. The CDR3 bases are TGTGCCAGCAGTGACTGGGGACTAGCGGGAGCCGGGGAGCTGTTTTTT. This encodes CASSDWGLAGAGELFF.

This clone was detected only once. The rearrangement joins TRBV12-3 or TRBV12-4 to TRBJ1-1; 7 nucleotides align to TRBD1. The CDR3 totals 12 residues. The V gene end was trimmed by 4 bases and the J gene end by 10 bases; junction bases not matched to a gene: 6. CDR3 loop: CASSSGTVGAFF. The CDR3 coding sequence is TGTGCCAGCAGTTCCGGGACAGTTGGAGCTTTCTTT.

This chain links TRBV20-1 with TRBJ1-2; D not resolved. Trimming removed 3 bases from V and 4 bases from J, with 15 bases in between. CDR1 is DFQATT and CDR2 is SNEGSKA in the germline V gene (reference sequence). The CDR3 contains 14 residues. The DNA of the CDR3 is TGCAGTGCTAGTGTGTCAGCCTCTACCTATGGCTACACCTTC. Its translation is CSASVSASTYGYTF.

This rearrangement joins TRBV27 to TRBJ1-1; no clear D gene. The V gene's germline CDR1 is MNHEY and CDR2 SMNVEV (reference sequence). Trimming removed 4 bases at V and 0 bases at J, with 18 bases between. The CDR3 extends over 17 amino acids. CDR3 loop: CASSSSNRVGLNTEAFF. CDR3 nucleotide sequence: TGTGCCAGCAGTTCTTCCAATAGGGTAGGATTGAACACTGAAGCTTTCTTT.

A single count supports this clone. This chain uses TRBV7-9 with TRBJ2-1; no clear D gene. The CDR3 spans 13 residues. V was clipped by 1 base and J by 6 bases, with 7 bases between them. Germline V gene data show CDR1 as SEHNR and CDR2 as FQNEAQ (reference sequence). CDR3 region: CASSLVFTNEQFF. The CDR3 DNA reads as TGTGCCAGCAGCTTAGTTTTTACCAATGAGCAGTTCTTC.

The genes are TRBV5-1 and TRBJ2-2, with no clear D. V lost 0 bases, J lost 5 bases, and 8 bases lay in between. The CDR3 length is 14 residues. The V gene's germline CDR1 is SGHRS and CDR2 YFSETQ. The CDR3 sequence: CASSLGGLTGELFF. CDR3 DNA sequence: TGCGCCAGCAGCTTGGGGGGTTTGACCGGGGAGCTGTTTTTT.

The V call is TRBV19, the J call TRBJ2-4; a possible D gene is TRBD2 (5 bases). V lost 3 bases and J 7 bases, leaving 10 bases between the germline ends. The CDR3 has 13 amino acids. Germline assignment: CDR1 LNHDA and CDR2 SQIVND (reference sequence). CDR3 nucleotide sequence: TGTGCCAGTAGTATTAGAGGGATCAACATTCAGTACTTC. This translates into CASSIRGINIQYF.

This rearrangement joins TRBV18 to TRBJ2-2; 8 bases match TRBD2. Germline CDR1 KGHSH, CDR2 LQKENI. The CDR3 runs to 16 residues. J lost 2 bases, V lost 4 bases, and 6 bases had no gene match. CDR3 sequence reads: CASSLLAGSNTGELFF. The CDR3, as DNA: TGTGCCAGCTCACTTTTAGCGGGATCCAACACCGGGGAGCTGTTTTTT.

This clone is a singleton in its sample. The rearrangement links TRBV7-9 to TRBJ2-7; the D gene is possibly TRBD1 (6 bases). Trimming stripped 5 bases from V and 0 bases from J, with 14 bases between. The CDR3 extends over 15 amino acids. Per the germline V gene, CDR1 is SEHNR and CDR2 is FQNEAQ (reference sequence). The CDR3 DNA follows: TGTGCCAGCAGCCCAGGGGTATGGGTCTCCTACGAGCAGTACTTC. The encoded protein is CASSPGVWVSYEQYF.

The V gene is TRBV30, the J gene TRBJ2-2; D remains unclear. The CDR3 covers 13 residues. From germline, CDR1 is GTSNPN and CDR2 SVGIG (reference sequence). V was shortened by 4 bases and J by 7 bases, with 13 bases between the two germline ends. The DNA of the CDR3 is TGTGCCTGGACTGTTTGGGGAAACGGGGAGCTGTTTTTT. This codes for CAWTVWGNGELFF.

This sequence joins TRBV27 and TRBJ1-2, with a weak D call TRBD1 (6 bases). Germline V lookup: CDR1 MNHEY, CDR2 SMNVEV (reference sequence). This CDR3 has 14 amino acids. The ends were cut back, 1 base at V and 7 bases at J, with 13 bases in the middle. Here the CDR3 DNA reads TGTGCCAGCAGTTTATTTCAGGGGATTAGTGGCTACACCTTC. Amino acid sequence: CASSLFQGISGYTF.

As concerns this clone: Within the sample, other DNA sequences also encode this same CDR3. V gene TRBV2 combines with J gene TRBJ2-7; D gene uncertain. The CDR3 runs 12 residues. Trimming left V 5 bases short and J 3 bases short, with 8 bases between. Per the germline V gene, CDR1 is SNHLY and CDR2 is FYNNEI. The CDR3 DNA is TGTGCCAGCAGTCGAGACGGCTACGAGCAGTACTTC. It codes for CASSRDGYEQYF. Full variable domain (missing parts from reference TRBV2 and TRBJ2-7): EPEVTQTPSHQVTQMGQEVILRCVPISNHLYFYWYRQILGQKVEFLVSFYNNEISEKSEIFDDQFSVERPDGSNFTLKIRSTKLEDSAMYFCASSRDGYEQYFGPGTRLTVT.

V is TRBV6-6 and J is TRBJ1-5; TRBD1 is a possible D gene (6 bases). Germline V gene sequence: CDR1 MNHNY, CDR2 SVGAGI (reference sequence). This CDR3 comprises 16 residues. V was cut by 2 bases and J by 6 bases, with 17 bases left in between. The CDR3 loop is CASSYGARGLGQPQHF. CDR3 sequence (DNA): TGTGCCAGCAGTTACGGGGCCAGGGGATTAGGTCAGCCCCAGCATTTT.

A single count supports this clone. The chain is built from TRBV6-5 and TRBJ1-6, with a weak D call TRBD1 (5 bases). The CDR3 runs to 15 residues. CDR1 is MNHEY, CDR2 SVGAGI, per germline. V was pared by 7 bases and J by 10 bases, with 20 bases between. The CDR3 reads CASTTRGRGGSPLHF. CDR3 nucleotides: TGTGCCAGCACCACCCGAGGGAGGGGAGGCTCACCCCTCCACTTT.

The chain has TRBV6-5 and TRBJ1-5; perhaps TRBD1 as D (6 bases). The CDR3 sequence is 13 residues long. The germline V gene encodes CDR1 MNHEY and CDR2 SVGAGI. V lost 4 bases and J lost 6, with 10 bases in between. This chain's CDR3 is CASSSTRGQPQHF. The CDR3 region has the DNA TGTGCCAGCAGTTCAACCAGGGGTCAGCCCCAGCATTTT.

V gene TRBV20-1 combines with J gene TRBJ1-1; D is undetermined. The length of the CDR3 is 12 residues. The V end was cut by 3 bases, the J end by 2 bases, with 7 bases between. Germline V gene data show CDR1 as DFQATT and CDR2 as SNEGSKA (reference sequence). CDR3 loop: CSASNSNTEAFF. Here the CDR3 DNA reads TGCAGTGCTAGTAACAGCAACACTGAAGCTTTCTTT.

This clone showed up just a few times. The chain carries TRBV28 and TRBJ1-5; 8 bases match TRBD1. The CDR3 is 15 residues long. V lost 5 bases and J lost 4; bases outside the gene matches: 7. From germline, CDR1 is MDHEN and CDR2 SYDVKM. Here the CDR3 DNA reads TGTGCCAGCAGTCCGGGACAGGATCGGAATCAGCCCCAGCATTTT. Translation: CASSPGQDRNQPQHF.

The chain couples TRBV30 to TRBJ1-2; TRBD1 matches 10 bases. This CDR3 is built from 13 residues. J gave up 2 bases and V 7 bases, and 4 bases lay outside the gene matches. The germline CDR1 and CDR2 sequences are GTSNPN and SVGIG (reference sequence). The DNA of the CDR3 is TGTGCCTCCCCGACAGGGGGCAACTATGGCTACACCTTC. Translating gives CASPTGGNYGYTF.

The rearrangement uses TRBV3-1 (or the pseudogene TRBV3-2) and TRBJ1-2, with D possibly matching TRBD1 (6 bases). Trimming stripped 1 base from V and 7 bases from J, with 16 bases between. The germline CDR1 and CDR2 sequences are LGHDT and YNNKEL (reference sequence). The CDR3 spans 15 residues. The CDR3 reads CASSQARLGGGGYTF. CDR3 in DNA: TGTGCCAGCAGCCAAGCCCGTCTTGGGGGCGGTGGCTACACCTTC.

The V and J genes are TRBV7-9 and TRBJ1-1, with D possibly TRBD1 on 5 matching bases. V was shortened by 5 bases and J by 5 bases, with 18 bases between the two germline ends. The CDR3 runs 15 residues. Germline V gene data show CDR1 as SEHNR and CDR2 as FQNEAQ (reference sequence). The CDR3 here is CASSLNLGVGTEAFF. As DNA, the CDR3 is TGTGCCAGCAGCCTCAACTTGGGGGTTGGAACTGAAGCTTTCTTT.

The genes are TRBV30 and TRBJ1-5, with D hard to call. Germline CDR1 reads GTSNPN; CDR2 reads SVGIG (reference sequence). V shed 2 bases and J shed 4 bases, with 6 bases lying between them. The CDR3 spans 12 residues. The CDR3 DNA sequence: TGTGCCTGGAGTCGAGGTAATCAGCCCCAGCATTTT. Its protein product is CAWSRGNQPQHF.

The chain employs TRBV5-4 and TRBJ2-3; maybe TRBD2 (5 bases). The germline gives CDR1 SGHNT, CDR2 YYREEE (reference sequence). CDR3 size: 14 residues. Trimming pared 4 bases from V and 5 bases from J, leaving 14 bases between. The DNA of the CDR3 is TGTGCCAGCAGCATCCTACCCCGGGGAGATACGCAGTATTTT. Protein sequence: CASSILPRGDTQYF.

The rearrangement uses TRBV6-4 and TRBJ2-1, with D perhaps matching TRBD2 (5 bases). The CDR3 runs to 12 residues. Trimming took 4 bases from V and 11 from J, leaving 12 bases between them. Germline V lookup: CDR1 MRHNA, CDR2 SNTAGT. The CDR3 DNA sequence: TGTGCCAGCAGTGGGGTTCCGGGGAAGCAGTTCTTC. Amino acid sequence: CASSGVPGKQFF.

J is TRBJ1-4 and V is TRBV18, with D possibly TRBD1 on 6 matching bases. The length of the CDR3 is 17 residues. V was trimmed by 6 bases and J by 0 bases, leaving 17 bases between them. Germline V gene lookup returns CDR1 KGHSH and CDR2 LQKENI. The CDR3 region has the DNA TGTGCCAGCTCGCTCTTGGGGGCCTCTGCAACTAATGAAAAACTGTTTTTT. Translation: CASSLLGASATNEKLFF.

Regarding this clone: This specimen includes other DNA sequences encoding the same CDR3. This rearrangement joins TRBV5-1 to TRBJ1-4; D is uncertain. The length of the CDR3 is 14 residues. V was clipped by 2 bases and J by 3 bases, with 8 bases between them. Per germline, CDR1 SGHRS and CDR2 YFSETQ. CDR3 region: CASSLEPANEKLFF. Here the CDR3 DNA reads TGCGCCAGCAGCTTAGAACCGGCTAATGAAAAACTGTTTTTT.